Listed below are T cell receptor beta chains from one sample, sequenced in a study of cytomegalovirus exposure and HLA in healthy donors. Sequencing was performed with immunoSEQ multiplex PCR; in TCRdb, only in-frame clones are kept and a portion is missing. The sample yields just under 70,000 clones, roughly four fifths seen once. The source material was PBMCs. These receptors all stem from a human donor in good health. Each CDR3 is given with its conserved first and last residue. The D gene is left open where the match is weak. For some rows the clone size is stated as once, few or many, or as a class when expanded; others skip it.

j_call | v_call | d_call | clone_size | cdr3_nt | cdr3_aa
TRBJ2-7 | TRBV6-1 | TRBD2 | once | TGTGCCAGCACGAGACTAGCGGGGACCTACGAGCAGTACTTC | CASTRLAGTYEQYF
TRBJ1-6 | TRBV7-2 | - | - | TGTGCCAGCAGCCGACTGGTCGGGGGTGGGCCGGGTAATTCACCCCTCCACTTT | CASSRLVGGGPGNSPLHF
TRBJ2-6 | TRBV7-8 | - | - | TGTGCCAGCAGCTTAGGCCGCAGGGTTTCTGGGGCCAACGTCCTGACTTTC | CASSLGRRVSGANVLTF
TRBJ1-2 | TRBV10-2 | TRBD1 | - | TGCGCCAGCACCCTGGCGACAGGGCAAACCCGTGGGTATGGCTACACCTTC | CASTLATGQTRGYGYTF
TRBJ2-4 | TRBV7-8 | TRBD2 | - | TGTGCCAGCAGCCATAGCGGGGGTAAAAACATTCAGTACTTC | CASSHSGGKNIQYF
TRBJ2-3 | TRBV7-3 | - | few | TGTGCCAGCAGCTTAACAGGAGTGGGGGCGGATACGCAGTATTTT | CASSLTGVGADTQYF
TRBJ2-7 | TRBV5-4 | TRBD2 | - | TGTGCCAGCAGCGGTAGTCCTCAATTAGCGGGGGCCCGATCCTACGAGCAGTACTTC | CASSGSPQLAGARSYEQYF
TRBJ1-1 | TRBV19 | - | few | TGTGCCACCGGAGGGGCAAGAGCTTTCTTT | CATGGARAFF
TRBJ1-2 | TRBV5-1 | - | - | TGCGCCAGCCGCCCCGCCGGTGCCGATGGCTACACCTTC | CASRPAGADGYTF
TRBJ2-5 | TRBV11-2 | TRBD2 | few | TGTGCCAGCAGCCCACTGAGGAGACTAGCGGGGGGCAGAGAGACCCAGTACTTC | CASSPLRRLAGGRETQYF
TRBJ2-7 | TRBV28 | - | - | TGTGCCAGCAGCCCAATGGGCTTCTCGAGCTCCTACGAGCAGTACTTC | CASSPMGFSSSYEQYF
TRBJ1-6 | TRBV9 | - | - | TGTGCCAGCGGTACACAGGCGACCCATTCACCCCTCCACTTT | CASGTQATHSPLHF
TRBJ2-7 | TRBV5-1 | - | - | TGCGCCAGCAGCTTGGACGGGGATTCGCGGGAGCAGTACTTC | CASSLDGDSREQYF
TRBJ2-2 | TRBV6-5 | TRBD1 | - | TGTGCCAGCAGTCCGGGACAGTCCACCGGGGAGCTGTTTTTT | CASSPGQSTGELFF
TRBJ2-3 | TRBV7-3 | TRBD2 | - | TGTGCCAGCAGCCTTTGGACTAGCGGGGGACCTATGAGCACAGATACGCAGTATTTT | CASSLWTSGGPMSTDTQYF
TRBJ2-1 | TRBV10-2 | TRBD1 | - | TGCGCCAGCAGTGAACACGGGACAGGGGCCGTCAGCTCCTACAATGAGCAGTTCTTC | CASSEHGTGAVSSYNEQFF
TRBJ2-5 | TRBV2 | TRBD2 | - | TGTGCCAGCAGTTGGGGGATAACTAGCGGGGGGGAGACCCAGTACTTC | CASSWGITSGGETQYF
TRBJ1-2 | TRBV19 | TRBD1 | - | TGTGCCAGTAGTGGACGTAAGACAGGGAACTATGGCTACACCTTC | CASSGRKTGNYGYTF
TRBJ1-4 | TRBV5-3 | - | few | TGTGCCAGAAGCTTGGAACCTAAGGGGGAAAAACTGTTTTTT | CARSLEPKGEKLFF
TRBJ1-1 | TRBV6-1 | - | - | TGTGCCAGCAGTGAAACTTGGCAGGGGCTGGGGATTGGGACTGAAGCTTTCTTT | CASSETWQGLGIGTEAFF
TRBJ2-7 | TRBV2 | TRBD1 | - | TGTGCCAGCAGTTCGGCAGGGACAGGGGACTACGAGCAGTACTTC | CASSSAGTGDYEQYF
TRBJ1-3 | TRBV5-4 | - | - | TGTGCCAGCAGCTTTGGCCAAAGTGGAAACACCATATATTTT | CASSFGQSGNTIYF
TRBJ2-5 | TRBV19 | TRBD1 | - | TGTGCCAGTAGTTTTGGGAGGACAGGGCAAGAGACCCAGTACTTC | CASSFGRTGQETQYF
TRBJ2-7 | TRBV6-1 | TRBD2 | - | TGTGCCAGCAGTCGGCGGGGGTCCTACGAGCAGTACTTC | CASSRRGSYEQYF
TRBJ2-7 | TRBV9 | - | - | TGTGCCAGCAGCGTAGAAACAGGAGGGATCTACGAGCAGTACTTC | CASSVETGGIYEQYF
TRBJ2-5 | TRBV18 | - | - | TGTGCCAGCTCACCCGTCGAGCGGGAGACCCAGTACTTC | CASSPVERETQYF
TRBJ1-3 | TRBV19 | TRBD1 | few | TGTGCCAGTAGTATAGCCACAGGGGCTGGAAACACCATATATTTT | CASSIATGAGNTIYF
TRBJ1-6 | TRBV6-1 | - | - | TGTGCCAGCAGTGCGGGGGTCTTAGTTTCACCCCTCCACTTT | CASSAGVLVSPLHF
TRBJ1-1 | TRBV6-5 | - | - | TGTGCCAGCAGTTACCAAAAGGGGGTGACTGAAGCTTTCTTT | CASSYQKGVTEAFF
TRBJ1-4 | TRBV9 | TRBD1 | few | TGTGCCAGCAGTTGGGACAGGGGAGGAAAACTGTTTTTT | CASSWDRGGKLFF
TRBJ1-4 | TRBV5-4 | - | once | TGTGCCAGCAGCTTGAGGCAGGGCTGTGAAAAACTGTTTTTT | CASSLRQGCEKLFF
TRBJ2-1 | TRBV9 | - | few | TGTGCCAGCAGCCCCCCCCAACTCAATGAGCAGTTCTTC | CASSPPQLNEQFF
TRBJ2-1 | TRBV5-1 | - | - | TGCGCCAGCAGCACGGACACCCAATACAATGAGCAGTTCTTC | CASSTDTQYNEQFF
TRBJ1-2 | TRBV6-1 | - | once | TGTGCCGAAGGGGATCGGACAGCGCGCTATGGCTACACCTTC | CAEGDRTARYGYTF
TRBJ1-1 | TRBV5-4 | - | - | TGTGCCAGCAGCTTGGCGGGAGGTGGTGAAGCTTTCTTT | CASSLAGGGEAFF
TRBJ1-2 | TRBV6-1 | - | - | TGTGCCAGCACCGTAGACTATGGCTACCCCTTC | CASTVDYGYPF
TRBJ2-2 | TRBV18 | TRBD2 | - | TGTGCCAGCTCTCGGGGGGACACCGGGGAGCTGTTTTTT | CASSRGDTGELFF
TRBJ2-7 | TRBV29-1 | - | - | TGCAGCGTCGCCGCAGGCCCCTACGAGCAGTACTTC | CSVAAGPYEQYF
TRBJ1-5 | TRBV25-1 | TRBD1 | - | TGTGCCAGCAGTGAACCCGGACAGGGGTCTAGCAATCAGCCCCAGCATTTT | CASSEPGQGSSNQPQHF
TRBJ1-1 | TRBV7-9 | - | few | TGTGCCAGCAGCCTAACAGGACCCGCTGAAGCTTTCTTT | CASSLTGPAEAFF
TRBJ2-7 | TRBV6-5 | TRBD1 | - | TGTGCCAGCAAAAGGGGGCTAGTCATCGACTACGAGCAGTACTTC | CASKRGLVIDYEQYF
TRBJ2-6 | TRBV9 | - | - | TGTGCCAGCAGCGTAGGGACTCTGGGGGCCAACGTCCTGACTTTC | CASSVGTLGANVLTF